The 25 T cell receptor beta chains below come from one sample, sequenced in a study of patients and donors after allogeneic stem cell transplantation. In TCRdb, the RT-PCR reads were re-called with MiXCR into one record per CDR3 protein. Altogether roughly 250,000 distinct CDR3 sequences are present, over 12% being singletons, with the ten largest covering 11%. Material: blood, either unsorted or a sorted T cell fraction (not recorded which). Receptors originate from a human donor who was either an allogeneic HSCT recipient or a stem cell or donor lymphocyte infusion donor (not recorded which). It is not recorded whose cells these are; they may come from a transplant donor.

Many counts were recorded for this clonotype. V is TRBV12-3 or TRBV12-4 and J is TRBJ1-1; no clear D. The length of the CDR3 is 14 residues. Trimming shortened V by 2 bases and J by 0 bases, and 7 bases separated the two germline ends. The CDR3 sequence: CASSLRQLNTEAFF. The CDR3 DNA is TGTGCCAGCAGTTTACGACAATTGAACACTGAAGCTTTCTTT.

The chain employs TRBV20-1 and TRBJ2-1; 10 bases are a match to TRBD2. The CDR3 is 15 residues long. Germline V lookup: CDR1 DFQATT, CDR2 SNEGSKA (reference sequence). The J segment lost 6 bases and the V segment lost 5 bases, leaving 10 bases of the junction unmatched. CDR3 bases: TGCAGTGCTCCCGATGCTAGCGGGAGTCTCAATGAGCAGTTCTTC. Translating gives CSAPDASGSLNEQFF.

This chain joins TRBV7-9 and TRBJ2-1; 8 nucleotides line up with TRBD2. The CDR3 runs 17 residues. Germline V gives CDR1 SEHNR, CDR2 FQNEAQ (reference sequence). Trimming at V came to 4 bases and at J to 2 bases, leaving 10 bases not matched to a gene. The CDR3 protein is CASSSLIAGTAYNEQFF. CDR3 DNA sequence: TGTGCCAGCAGCTCCTTGATAGCGGGAACCGCCTACAATGAGCAGTTCTTC.

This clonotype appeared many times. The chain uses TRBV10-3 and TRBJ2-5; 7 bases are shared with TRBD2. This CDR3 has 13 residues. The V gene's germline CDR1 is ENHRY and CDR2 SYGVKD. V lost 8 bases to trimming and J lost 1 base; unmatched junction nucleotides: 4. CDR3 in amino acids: CAIGSGLQETQYF. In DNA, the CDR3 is TGTGCCATCGGTAGCGGGCTCCAAGAGACCCAGTACTTC.

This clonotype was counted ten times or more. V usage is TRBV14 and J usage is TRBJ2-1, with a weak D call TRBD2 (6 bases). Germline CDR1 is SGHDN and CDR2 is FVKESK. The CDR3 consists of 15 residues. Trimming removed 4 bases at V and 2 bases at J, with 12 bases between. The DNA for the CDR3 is TGTGCCAGCAGCCCGCCGGGGACTGCCTACAATGAGCAGTTCTTC. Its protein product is CASSPPGTAYNEQFF.

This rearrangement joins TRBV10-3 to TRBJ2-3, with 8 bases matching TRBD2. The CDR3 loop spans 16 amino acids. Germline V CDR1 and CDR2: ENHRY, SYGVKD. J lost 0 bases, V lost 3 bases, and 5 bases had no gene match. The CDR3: CAISEPSGPSTDTQYF. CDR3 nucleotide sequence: TGTGCCATCAGTGAACCTAGCGGGCCTAGCACAGATACGCAGTATTTT.

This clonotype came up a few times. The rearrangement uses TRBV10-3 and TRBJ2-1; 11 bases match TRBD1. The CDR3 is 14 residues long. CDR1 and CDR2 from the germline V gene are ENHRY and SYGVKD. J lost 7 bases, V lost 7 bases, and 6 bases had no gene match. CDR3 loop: CAITADRGLNEQFF. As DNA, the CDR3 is TGTGCCATCACCGCGGACAGGGGGCTGAATGAGCAGTTCTTC.

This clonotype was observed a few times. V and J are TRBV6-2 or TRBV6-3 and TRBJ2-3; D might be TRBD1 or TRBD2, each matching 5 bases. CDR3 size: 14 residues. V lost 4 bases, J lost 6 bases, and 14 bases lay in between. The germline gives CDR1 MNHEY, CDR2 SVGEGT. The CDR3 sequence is CASSFGTRADTQYF. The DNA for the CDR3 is TGTGCCAGCAGTTTCGGGACCCGGGCGGATACGCAGTATTTT.

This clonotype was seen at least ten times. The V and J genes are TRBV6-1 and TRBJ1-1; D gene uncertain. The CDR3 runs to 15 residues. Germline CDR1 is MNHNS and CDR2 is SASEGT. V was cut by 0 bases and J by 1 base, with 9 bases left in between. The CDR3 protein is CASSEAFTANTEAFF. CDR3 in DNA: TGTGCCAGCAGTGAAGCCTTTACCGCGAACACTGAAGCTTTCTTT.

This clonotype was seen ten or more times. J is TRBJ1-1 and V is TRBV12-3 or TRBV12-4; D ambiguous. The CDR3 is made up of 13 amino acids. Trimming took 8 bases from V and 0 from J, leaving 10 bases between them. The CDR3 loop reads CASAKEVNTEAFF. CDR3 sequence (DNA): TGTGCCAGCGCCAAAGAGGTGAACACTGAAGCTTTCTTT.

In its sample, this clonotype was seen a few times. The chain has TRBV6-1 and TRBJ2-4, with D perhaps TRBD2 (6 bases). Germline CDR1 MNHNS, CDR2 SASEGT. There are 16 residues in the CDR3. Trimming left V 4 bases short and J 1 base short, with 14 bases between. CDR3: CASSVVEEGAKNIQYF. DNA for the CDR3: TGTGCCAGCAGTGTGGTGGAGGAGGGGGCCAAAAACATTCAGTACTTC.

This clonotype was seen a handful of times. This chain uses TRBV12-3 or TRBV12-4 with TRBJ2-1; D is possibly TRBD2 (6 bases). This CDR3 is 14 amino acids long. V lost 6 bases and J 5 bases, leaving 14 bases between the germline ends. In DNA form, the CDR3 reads TGTGCCAGCAGCCATGGACTAATAAACAATGAGCAGTTCTTC. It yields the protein CASSHGLINNEQFF.

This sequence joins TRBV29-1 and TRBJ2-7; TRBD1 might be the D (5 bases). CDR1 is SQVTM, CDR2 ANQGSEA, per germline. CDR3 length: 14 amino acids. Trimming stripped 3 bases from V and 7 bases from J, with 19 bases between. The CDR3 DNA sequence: TGCAGCGTTGACCTAGGGCAGGGCCGATGGGAGCAGTACTTC. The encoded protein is CSVDLGQGRWEQYF.

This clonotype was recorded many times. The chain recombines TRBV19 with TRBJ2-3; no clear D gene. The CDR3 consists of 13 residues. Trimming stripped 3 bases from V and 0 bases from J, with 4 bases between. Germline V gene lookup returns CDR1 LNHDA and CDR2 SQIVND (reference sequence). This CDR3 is CASSIGSTDTQYF. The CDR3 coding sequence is TGTGCCAGTAGTATCGGCAGCACAGATACGCAGTATTTT.

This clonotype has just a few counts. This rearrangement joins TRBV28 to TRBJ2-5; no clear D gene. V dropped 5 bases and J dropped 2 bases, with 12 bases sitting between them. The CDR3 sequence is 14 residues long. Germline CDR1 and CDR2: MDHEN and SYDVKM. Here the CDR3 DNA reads TGTGCCAGCAGTACGAATAGGAAGCAAGAGACCCAGTACTTC. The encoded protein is CASSTNRKQETQYF.

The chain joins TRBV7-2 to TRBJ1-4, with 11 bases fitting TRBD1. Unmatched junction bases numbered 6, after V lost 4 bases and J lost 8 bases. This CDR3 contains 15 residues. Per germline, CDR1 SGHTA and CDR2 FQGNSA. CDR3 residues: CASSSWGDRGEKLFF. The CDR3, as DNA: TGTGCCAGCAGCTCTTGGGGGGACAGGGGGGAAAAACTGTTTTTT.

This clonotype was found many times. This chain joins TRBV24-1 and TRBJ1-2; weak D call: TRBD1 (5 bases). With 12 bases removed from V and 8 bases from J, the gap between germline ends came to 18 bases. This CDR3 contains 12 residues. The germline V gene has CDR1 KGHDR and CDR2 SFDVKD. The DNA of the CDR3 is TGTGCCTCGGCCCAGGGATCACTAGGCTACACCTTC. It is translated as CASAQGSLGYTF.

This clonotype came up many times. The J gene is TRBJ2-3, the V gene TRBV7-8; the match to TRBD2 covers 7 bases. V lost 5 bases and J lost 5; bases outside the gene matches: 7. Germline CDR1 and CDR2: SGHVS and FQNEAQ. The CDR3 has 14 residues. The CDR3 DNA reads TGTGCCAGCAGCCAGAGGCGGGGGAGAGATACGCAGTATTTT. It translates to CASSQRRGRDTQYF. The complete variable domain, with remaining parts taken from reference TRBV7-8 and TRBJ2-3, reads GAGVSQSPRYKVAKRGQDVALRCDPISGHVSLFWYQQALGQGPEFLTYFQNEAQLDKSGLPSDRFFAERPEGSVSTLKIQRTQQEDSAVYLCASSQRRGRDTQYFGPGTRLTVL.

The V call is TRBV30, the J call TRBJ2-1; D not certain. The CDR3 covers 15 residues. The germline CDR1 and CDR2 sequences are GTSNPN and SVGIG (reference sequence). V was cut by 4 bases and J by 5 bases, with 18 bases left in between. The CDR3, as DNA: TGTGCCTGGACCGTGGGGTCAAGCGACCACAATGAGCAGTTCTTC. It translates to CAWTVGSSDHNEQFF.

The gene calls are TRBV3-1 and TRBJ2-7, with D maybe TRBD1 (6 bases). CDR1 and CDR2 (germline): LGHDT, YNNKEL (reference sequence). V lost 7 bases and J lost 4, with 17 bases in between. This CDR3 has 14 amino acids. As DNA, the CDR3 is TGTGCCAGCACCCCATTTGGGGGCAGTTACGAGCAGTACTTC. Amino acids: CASTPFGGSYEQYF.

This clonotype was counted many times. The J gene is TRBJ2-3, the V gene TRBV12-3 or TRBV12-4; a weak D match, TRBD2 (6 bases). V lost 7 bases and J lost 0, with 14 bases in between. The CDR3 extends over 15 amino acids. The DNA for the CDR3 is TGTGCCAGCACCAACCGGGACTTAAGCACAGATACGCAGTATTTT. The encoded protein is CASTNRDLSTDTQYF.

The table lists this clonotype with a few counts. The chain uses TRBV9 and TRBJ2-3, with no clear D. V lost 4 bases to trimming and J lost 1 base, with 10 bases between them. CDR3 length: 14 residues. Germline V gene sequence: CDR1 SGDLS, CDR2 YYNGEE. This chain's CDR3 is CASSLSHGTDTQYF. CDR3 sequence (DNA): TGTGCCAGCAGCCTTAGCCACGGCACAGATACGCAGTATTTT.

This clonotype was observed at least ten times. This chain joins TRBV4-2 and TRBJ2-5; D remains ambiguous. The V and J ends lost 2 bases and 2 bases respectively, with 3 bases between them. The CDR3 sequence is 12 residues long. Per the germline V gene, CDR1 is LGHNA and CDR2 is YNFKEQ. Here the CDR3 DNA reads TGTGCCAGCAGCCAACTGCAAGAGACCCAGTACTTC. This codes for CASSQLQETQYF.

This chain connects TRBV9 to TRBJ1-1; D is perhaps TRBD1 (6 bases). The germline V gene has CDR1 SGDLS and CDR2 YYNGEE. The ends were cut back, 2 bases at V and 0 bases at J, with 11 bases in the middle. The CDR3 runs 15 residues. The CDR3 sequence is CASSVYREVNTEAFF. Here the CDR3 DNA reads TGTGCCAGCAGCGTTTACAGGGAGGTGAACACTGAAGCTTTCTTT.

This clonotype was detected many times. The CDR3 loop is CASSAYRGGNEKLFF. The DNA for the CDR3 is TGTGCCAGCAGCGCCTACAGGGGCGGGAATGAAAAACTGTTTTTT. This chain connects TRBV7-2 to TRBJ1-4, with 7 bases fitting TRBD1. The germline gives CDR1 SGHTA, CDR2 FQGNSA. V was pared by 5 bases and J by 5 bases, with 8 bases of the junction left unmatched. There are 15 residues in the CDR3.